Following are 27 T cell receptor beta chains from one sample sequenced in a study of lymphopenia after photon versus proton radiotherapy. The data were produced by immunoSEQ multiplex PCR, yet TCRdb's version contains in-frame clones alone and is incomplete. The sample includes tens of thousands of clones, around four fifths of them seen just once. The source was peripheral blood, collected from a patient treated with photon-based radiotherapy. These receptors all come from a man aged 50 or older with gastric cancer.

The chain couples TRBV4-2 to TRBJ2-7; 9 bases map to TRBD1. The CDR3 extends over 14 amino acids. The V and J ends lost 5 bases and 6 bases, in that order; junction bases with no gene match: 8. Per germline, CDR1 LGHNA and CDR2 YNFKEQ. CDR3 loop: CASSEGQGVGEQYF. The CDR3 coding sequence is TGTGCCAGCAGCGAGGGACAGGGTGTCGGCGAGCAGTACTTC.

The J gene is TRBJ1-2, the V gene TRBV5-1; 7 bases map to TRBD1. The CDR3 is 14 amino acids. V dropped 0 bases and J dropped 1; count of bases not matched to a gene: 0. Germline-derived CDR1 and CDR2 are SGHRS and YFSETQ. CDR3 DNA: TGCGCCAGCAGCTTGGGGGACAGTAACTATGGCTACACCTTC. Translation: CASSLGDSNYGYTF.

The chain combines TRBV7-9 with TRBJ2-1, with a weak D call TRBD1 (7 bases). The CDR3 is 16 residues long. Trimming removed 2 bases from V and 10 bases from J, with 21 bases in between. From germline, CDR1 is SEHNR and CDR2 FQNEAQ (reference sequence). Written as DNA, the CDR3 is TGTGCCAGCAGCTTATTCACGTACAGGGGAGGAAAGGAGCAGTTCTTC. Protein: CASSLFTYRGGKEQFF.

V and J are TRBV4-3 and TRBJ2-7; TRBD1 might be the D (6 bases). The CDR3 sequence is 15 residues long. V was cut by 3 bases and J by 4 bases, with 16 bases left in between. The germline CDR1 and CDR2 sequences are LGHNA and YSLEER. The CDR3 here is CASSHGLQGQYEQYF. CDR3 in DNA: TGCGCCAGCAGCCACGGCCTCCAGGGGCAGTACGAGCAGTACTTC.

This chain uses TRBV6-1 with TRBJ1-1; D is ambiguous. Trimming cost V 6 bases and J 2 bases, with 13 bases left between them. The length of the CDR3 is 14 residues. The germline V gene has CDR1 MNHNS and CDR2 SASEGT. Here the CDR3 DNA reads TGTGCCAGCAGAGTTTTGCAGGCTAACACTGAAGCTTTCTTT. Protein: CASRVLQANTEAFF.

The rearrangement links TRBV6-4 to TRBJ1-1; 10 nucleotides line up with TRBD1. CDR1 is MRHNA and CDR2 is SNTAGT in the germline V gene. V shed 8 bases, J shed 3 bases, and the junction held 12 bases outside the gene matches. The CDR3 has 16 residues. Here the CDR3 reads CASGLPGQGTDTEAFF. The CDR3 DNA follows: TGTGCCAGCGGCCTCCCGGGACAGGGGACAGACACTGAAGCTTTCTTT.

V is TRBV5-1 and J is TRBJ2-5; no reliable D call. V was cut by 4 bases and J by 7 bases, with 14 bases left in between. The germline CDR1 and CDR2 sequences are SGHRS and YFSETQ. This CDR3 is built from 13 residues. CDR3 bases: TGCGCCAGCAGCCCAGAGACCCGAGGGACCCAGTACTTC. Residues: CASSPETRGTQYF.

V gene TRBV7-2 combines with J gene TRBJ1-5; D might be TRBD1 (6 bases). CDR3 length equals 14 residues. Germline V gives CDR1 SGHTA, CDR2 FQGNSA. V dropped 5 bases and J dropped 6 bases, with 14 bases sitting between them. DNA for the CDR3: TGTGCCAGCAGCCGGGACAATCGGGTTCAGCCCCAGCATTTT. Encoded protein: CASSRDNRVQPQHF.

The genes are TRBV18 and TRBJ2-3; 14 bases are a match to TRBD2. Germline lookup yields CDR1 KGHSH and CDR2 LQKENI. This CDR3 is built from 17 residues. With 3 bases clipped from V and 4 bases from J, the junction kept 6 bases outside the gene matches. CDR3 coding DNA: TGTGCCAGCTCACCCCTTGGGACTAGCGGGAGCCCAGATACGCAGTATTTT. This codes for CASSPLGTSGSPDTQYF.

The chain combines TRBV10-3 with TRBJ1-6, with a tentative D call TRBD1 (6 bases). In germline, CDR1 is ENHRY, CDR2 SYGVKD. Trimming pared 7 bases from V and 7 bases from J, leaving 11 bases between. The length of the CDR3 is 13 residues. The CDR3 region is CAIKAGGNSPLHF. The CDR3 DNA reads TGTGCCATCAAAGCGGGGGGCAATTCACCCCTCCACTTT.

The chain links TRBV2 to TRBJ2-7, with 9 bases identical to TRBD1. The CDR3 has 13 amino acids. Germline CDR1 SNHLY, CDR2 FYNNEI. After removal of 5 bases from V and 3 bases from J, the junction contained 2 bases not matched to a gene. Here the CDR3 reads CASSLGQGYEQYF. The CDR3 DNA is TGTGCCAGCAGTTTGGGACAGGGCTACGAGCAGTACTTC.

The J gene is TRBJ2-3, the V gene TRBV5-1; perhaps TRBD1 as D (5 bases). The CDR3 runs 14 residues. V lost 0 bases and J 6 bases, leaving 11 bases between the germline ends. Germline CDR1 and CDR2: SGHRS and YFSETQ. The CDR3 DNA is TGCGCCAGCAGCTTGGACAGGTCCGGGGATACGCAGTATTTT. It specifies CASSLDRSGDTQYF. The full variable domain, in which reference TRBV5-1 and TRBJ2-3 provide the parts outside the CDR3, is KAGVTQTPRYLIKTRGQQVTLSCSPISGHRSVSWYQQTPGQGLQFLFEYFSETQRNKGNFPGRFSGRQFSNSRSEMNVSTLELGDSALYLCASSLDRSGDTQYFGPGTRLTVL.

CDR3 protein: CASSFRLAGVGTQYF. For the CDR3, the DNA is TGTGCCAGCAGCTTTCGACTAGCGGGAGTCGGTACGCAGTATTTT. The chain carries TRBV5-6 and TRBJ2-3, with 12 bases identical to TRBD2. J gave up 8 bases and V 2 bases, and 6 bases lay outside the gene matches. The CDR3 is 15 residues long. Germline V gene lookup returns CDR1 SGHDT and CDR2 YYEEEE.

CDR3 sequence reads: CASSRGQEYEQYF. DNA for the CDR3: TGTGCCAGCAGTCGGGGACAGGAGTACGAGCAGTACTTC. The chain is built from TRBV6-6 and TRBJ2-7; 8 bases fit TRBD1. Germline V gene lookup returns CDR1 MNHNY and CDR2 SVGAGI (reference sequence). This CDR3 is 13 amino acids long. Trimming took 5 bases from V and 4 from J; bases not matched to a gene: 4.

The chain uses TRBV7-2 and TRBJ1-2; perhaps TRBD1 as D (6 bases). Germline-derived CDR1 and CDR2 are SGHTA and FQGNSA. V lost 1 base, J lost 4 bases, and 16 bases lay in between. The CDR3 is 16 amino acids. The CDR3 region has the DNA TGTGCCAGCAGCTTAGGGACAGCAAGGGGTGTCTATGGCTACACCTTC. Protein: CASSLGTARGVYGYTF. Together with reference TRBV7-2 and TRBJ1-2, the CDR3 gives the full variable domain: GAGVSQSPSNKVTEKGKDVELRCDPISGHTALYWYRQSLGQGLEFLIYFQGNSAPDKSGLPSDRFSAERTGGSVSTLTIQRTQQEDSAVYLCASSLGTARGVYGYTFGSGTRLTVV.

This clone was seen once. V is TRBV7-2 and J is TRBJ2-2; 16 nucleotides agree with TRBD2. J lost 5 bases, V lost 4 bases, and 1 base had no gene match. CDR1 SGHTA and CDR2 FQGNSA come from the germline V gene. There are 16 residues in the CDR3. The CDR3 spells CASSSGLAGGTGELFF. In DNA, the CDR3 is TGTGCCAGCAGCTCGGGACTAGCGGGAGGGACCGGGGAGCTGTTTTTT.

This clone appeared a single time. Here the CDR3 reads CAWNGGQNYNEQFF. In nucleotides, the CDR3 is TGTGCCTGGAATGGGGGGCAAAACTACAATGAGCAGTTCTTC. This chain connects TRBV30 to TRBJ2-1; TRBD1 or TRBD2 may be the D gene (6 bases each). Per germline, CDR1 GTSNPN and CDR2 SVGIG (reference sequence). The germline V and J ends were trimmed by 4 bases and 3 bases, with 13 bases remaining between them. The CDR3 runs 14 residues.

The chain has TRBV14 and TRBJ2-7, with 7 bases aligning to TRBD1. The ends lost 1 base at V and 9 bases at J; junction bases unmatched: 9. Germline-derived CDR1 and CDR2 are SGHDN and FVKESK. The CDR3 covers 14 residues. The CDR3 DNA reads TGTGCCAGCAGCCAAGCCGGGACAGCCATGCGGCAGTACTTC. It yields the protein CASSQAGTAMRQYF.

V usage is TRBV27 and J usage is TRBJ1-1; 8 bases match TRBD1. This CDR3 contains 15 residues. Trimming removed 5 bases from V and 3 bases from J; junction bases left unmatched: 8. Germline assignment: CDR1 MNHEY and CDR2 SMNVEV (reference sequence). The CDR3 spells CASSLQGAPDTEAFF. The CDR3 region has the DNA TGTGCCAGCAGTCTTCAGGGGGCGCCGGACACTGAAGCTTTCTTT.

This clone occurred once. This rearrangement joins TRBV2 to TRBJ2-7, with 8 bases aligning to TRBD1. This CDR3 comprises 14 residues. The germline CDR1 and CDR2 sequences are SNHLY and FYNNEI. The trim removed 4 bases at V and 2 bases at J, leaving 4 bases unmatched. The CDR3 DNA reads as TGTGCCAGCAGTGGGACAGGGATCGCCTACGAGCAGTACTTC. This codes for CASSGTGIAYEQYF.

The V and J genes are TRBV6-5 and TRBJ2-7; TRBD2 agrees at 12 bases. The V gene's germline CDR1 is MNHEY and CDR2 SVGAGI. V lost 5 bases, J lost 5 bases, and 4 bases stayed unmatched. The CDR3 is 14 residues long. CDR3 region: CASSLLAGGNEQYF. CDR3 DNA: TGTGCCAGCAGTCTACTAGCGGGAGGCAACGAGCAGTACTTC.

The CDR3 DNA reads TGTGCCAGCTCACCGACAGGGAGCCTATCAGATGGCTACACCTTC. The encoded protein is CASSPTGSLSDGYTF. The chain employs TRBV18 and TRBJ1-2; 7 bases align to TRBD1. This CDR3 has 15 amino acids. Germline V CDR1 and CDR2: KGHSH, LQKENI. The J segment lost 6 bases and the V segment lost 3 bases, leaving 10 bases of the junction unmatched.

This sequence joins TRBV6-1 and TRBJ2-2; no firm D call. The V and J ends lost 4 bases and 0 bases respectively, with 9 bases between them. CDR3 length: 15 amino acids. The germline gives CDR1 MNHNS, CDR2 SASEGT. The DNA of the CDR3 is TGTGCCAGCAGTGTGGGCCTCTCGAACACCGGGGAGCTGTTTTTT. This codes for CASSVGLSNTGELFF.

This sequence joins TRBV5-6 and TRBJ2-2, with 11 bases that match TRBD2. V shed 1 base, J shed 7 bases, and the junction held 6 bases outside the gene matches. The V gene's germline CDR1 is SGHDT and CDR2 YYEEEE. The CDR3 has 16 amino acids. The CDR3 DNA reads TGTGCCAGCAGCTTGATAGCGGGAGGGTTCGGCGGGGAGCTGTTTTTT. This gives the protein CASSLIAGGFGGELFF.

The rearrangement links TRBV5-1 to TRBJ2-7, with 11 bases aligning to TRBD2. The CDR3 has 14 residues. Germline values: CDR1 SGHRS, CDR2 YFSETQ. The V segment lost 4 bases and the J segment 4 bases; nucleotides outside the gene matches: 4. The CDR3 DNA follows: TGCGCCAGCAGCCCCGGGACTAGCGGTTACGAGCAGTACTTC. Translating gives CASSPGTSGYEQYF.

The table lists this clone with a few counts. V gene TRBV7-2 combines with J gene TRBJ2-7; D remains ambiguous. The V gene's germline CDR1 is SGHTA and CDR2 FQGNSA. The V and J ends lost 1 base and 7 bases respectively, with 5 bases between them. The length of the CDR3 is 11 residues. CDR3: CASSLGEEQYF. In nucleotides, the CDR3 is TGTGCCAGCAGCTTAGGTGAGGAGCAGTACTTC. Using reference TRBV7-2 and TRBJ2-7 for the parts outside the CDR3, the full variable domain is GAGVSQSPSNKVTEKGKDVELRCDPISGHTALYWYRQSLGQGLEFLIYFQGNSAPDKSGLPSDRFSAERTGGSVSTLTIQRTQQEDSAVYLCASSLGEEQYFGPGTRLTVT.

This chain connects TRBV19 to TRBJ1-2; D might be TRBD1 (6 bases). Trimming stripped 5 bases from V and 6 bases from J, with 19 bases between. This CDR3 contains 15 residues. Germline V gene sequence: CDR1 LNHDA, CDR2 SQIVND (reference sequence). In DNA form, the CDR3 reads TGTGCCAGTAGTCCCCGGGACACCGGACAAAATGGCTACACCTTC. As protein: CASSPRDTGQNGYTF.